Below, 25 T cell receptor beta chains from the same sample are listed, as sequenced in a study of blood T cell repertoires in COVID-19. Sequenced by immunoSEQ multiplex PCR; TCRdb stores in-frame clones only, minus some. The table lists some 400,000 clones, around 87% of them singletons. Sequencing was performed on peripheral blood. These receptors were obtained from a woman under 40 with COVID-19, enrolled during active disease.

The J gene is TRBJ2-7, the V gene TRBV5-1; 12 positions agree with TRBD2. The ends lost 4 bases at V and 1 base at J; junction bases unmatched: 9. Germline CDR1 is SGHRS and CDR2 is YFSETQ. The CDR3 is made up of 17 amino acids. The CDR3 nucleotides read TGCGCCAGCAGCCCTTCGGTTCTAGCGGGAGGGTCCTACGAGCAGTACTTC. Its translation: CASSPSVLAGGSYEQYF.

The chain combines TRBV6-5 with TRBJ2-5, with TRBD2 identical over 12 bases. This CDR3 has 15 amino acids. Germline V gives CDR1 MNHEY, CDR2 SVGAGI. The V and J ends lost 6 bases and 4 bases, in that order; junction bases with no gene match: 6. CDR3 nucleotides: TGTGCCAGCAGACTAGCGGGAGGAAGGGTAGAGACCCAGTACTTC. Translating it yields CASRLAGGRVETQYF.

The chain carries TRBV7-2 and TRBJ1-3; unclear D gene. V lost 5 bases and J 9 bases, leaving 8 bases between the germline ends. There are 11 residues in the CDR3. Germline values: CDR1 SGHTA, CDR2 FQGNSA. CDR3 in DNA: TGTGCCAGCAGCCTGAGGAGCACCATATATTTT. Translating it yields CASSLRSTIYF.

This clone is a singleton in its sample. The chain employs TRBV5-1 and TRBJ1-4; D remains ambiguous. V was clipped by 1 base and J by 7 bases, with 8 bases between them. The CDR3 runs 13 residues. Per germline, CDR1 SGHRS and CDR2 YFSETQ. The chain's CDR3 is CASSLRSGEKLFF. CDR3 in DNA: TGCGCCAGCAGCTTGCGGTCTGGTGAAAAACTGTTTTTT.

This clone has only a few counts. V gene TRBV28 combines with J gene TRBJ2-7; D is possibly TRBD1 (6 bases). Germline V gives CDR1 MDHEN, CDR2 SYDVKM. V was clipped by 4 bases and J by 0 bases, with 13 bases between them. This CDR3 is 15 amino acids long. The chain's CDR3 is CASSWGTTGSYEQYF. CDR3 DNA: TGTGCCAGCAGTTGGGGGACAACGGGCTCCTACGAGCAGTACTTC.

In DNA, the CDR3 is TGTGCCAGCAGCCCCAGGGGGAGGCAAGAGACCCAGTACTTC. Amino acid sequence: CASSPRGRQETQYF. The genes are TRBV9 and TRBJ2-5; the D gene is possibly TRBD1 (7 bases). This CDR3 spans 14 amino acids. Trimming removed 4 bases at V and 2 bases at J, with 12 bases between. In germline, CDR1 is SGDLS, CDR2 YYNGEE. Filled out from reference TRBV9 and TRBJ2-5, the complete variable domain reads DSGVTQTPKHLITATGQRVTLRCSPRSGDLSVYWYQQSLDQGLQFLIQYYNGEERAKGNILERFSAQQFPDLHSELNLSSLELGDSALYFCASSPRGRQETQYFGPGTRLLVL.

The chain is built from TRBV24-1 and TRBJ2-1, with a tentative D call TRBD2 (5 bases). V gave up 4 bases and J gave up 2 bases, with 11 bases separating them. Germline values: CDR1 KGHDR, CDR2 SFDVKD. This CDR3 spans 15 amino acids. CDR3 region: CATSDNYGTYNEQFF. The CDR3 DNA sequence: TGTGCCACCAGTGACAATTACGGGACCTACAATGAGCAGTTCTTC.

Turning to this clone: Germline is not matched at one junction end, which may reflect a read error. The chain has TRBV7-9 and TRBJ2-7, with 11 bases lining up with TRBD2. This CDR3 has 15 residues. Germline CDR1 is SEHNR and CDR2 is FQNEAQ (reference sequence). The CDR3 protein is CASSLGTSGPYEQYF. In DNA form, the CDR3 reads TGTGCCAGCAGTTTAGGGACTAGCGGTCCCTACGAGCAGTACTTC.

This clone appeared a few times. The same CDR3 arises from other DNA sequences in this sample as well. This chain connects TRBV7-9 to TRBJ2-1; D gene ambiguous. Trimming shortened V by 3 bases and J by 8 bases, and 5 bases separated the two germline ends. The CDR3 contains 11 residues. Germline CDR1 is SEHNR and CDR2 is FQNEAQ (reference sequence). The CDR3 region has the DNA TGTGCCAGCAGCTTGAGTGATGAGCAGTTCTTC. Protein: CASSLSDEQFF.

V is TRBV5-1 and J is TRBJ1-2, with TRBD1 matching 7 bases. This CDR3 is built from 15 residues. The junction had 9 bases not matched to a gene; V was cut back by 1 base and J by 6 bases. The V gene's germline CDR1 is SGHRS and CDR2 YFSETQ. This chain's CDR3 is CASSLSGTVSHGYTF. The CDR3 DNA reads as TGCGCCAGCAGCTTGTCGGGGACAGTTTCCCATGGCTACACCTTC.

J is TRBJ2-7 and V is TRBV7-9, with 12 positions matching TRBD1. From germline, CDR1 is SEHNR and CDR2 FQNEAQ (reference sequence). Trimming at V came to 5 bases and at J to 7 bases, leaving 6 bases not matched to a gene. The CDR3 covers 14 residues. The CDR3 DNA follows: TGTGCCAGCAGCCCGGGACAGGGGGCGGGGGAGCAGTACTTC. Translating it yields CASSPGQGAGEQYF.

The chain is built from TRBV11-2 and TRBJ2-3, with a weak D call TRBD2 (5 bases). Germline CDR1 reads SGHAT; CDR2 reads FQNNGV. Trimming pared 0 bases from V and 0 bases from J, leaving 7 bases between. This CDR3 has 15 residues. The CDR3 DNA reads as TGTGCCAGCAGCTTAGAAAGCGGAAGCACAGATACGCAGTATTTT. This codes for CASSLESGSTDTQYF.

V gene TRBV5-5 combines with J gene TRBJ2-7; tentative D call: TRBD1 (6 bases). Per germline, CDR1 SGHKS and CDR2 YYEKEE (reference sequence). V lost 4 bases, J lost 2 bases, and 16 bases lay in between. The CDR3 sequence is 15 residues long. The CDR3 nucleotides read TGTGCCAGCAGCCCCGGGACATTTCTTACCTACGAGCAGTACTTC. This sequence encodes CASSPGTFLTYEQYF.

V usage is TRBV27 and J usage is TRBJ2-1; D gene ambiguous. Looked up from germline, CDR1 is MNHEY and CDR2 is SMNVEV (reference sequence). Trimming removed 2 bases from V and 9 bases from J, with 14 bases in between. The CDR3 covers 14 residues. The CDR3 spells CASSLSDMFGEQFF. Written as DNA, the CDR3 is TGTGCCAGCAGTTTAAGTGACATGTTCGGTGAGCAGTTCTTC.

This clone was counted between two and nine times. This chain connects TRBV3-1 (or the pseudogene TRBV3-2) to TRBJ2-3; 7 bases align to TRBD2. The CDR3 totals 19 residues. Germline V gives CDR1 LGHDT, CDR2 YNNKEL (reference sequence). V shed 4 bases, J shed 4 bases, and the junction held 20 bases outside the gene matches. CDR3 sequence (DNA): TGTGCCAGCAGCCTTTATCCCTCGACTGGACTAGGAGTACCAGATACGCAGTATTTT. Translated: CASSLYPSTGLGVPDTQYF.

V is TRBV19 and J is TRBJ2-5, with D hard to call. This CDR3 contains 12 residues. V was clipped by 5 bases and J by 4 bases, with 8 bases between them. Looked up from germline, CDR1 is LNHDA and CDR2 is SQIVND (reference sequence). The DNA for the CDR3 is TGTGCCAGTAGTTTCCCCCGAGAGACCCAGTACTTC. It specifies CASSFPRETQYF.

V and J are TRBV2 and TRBJ2-2; 9 nucleotides align to TRBD1. This CDR3 contains 15 residues. Germline V lookup: CDR1 SNHLY, CDR2 FYNNEI. J lost 5 bases, V lost 6 bases, and 7 bases had no gene match. CDR3 nucleotides: TGTGCCAGCAGACCACAGGGGGCAAGGACCGGGGAGCTGTTTTTT. Its protein is CASRPQGARTGELFF.

CDR3 in DNA: TGTGCCAGCAGTTACTTCGCGGGAGGGAGCTACAATGAGCAGTTCTTC. This codes for CASSYFAGGSYNEQFF. The chain carries TRBV6-5 and TRBJ2-1; 9 bases match TRBD2. V shed 1 base, J shed 3 bases, and the junction held 4 bases outside the gene matches. The CDR3 has 16 amino acids. Germline V gene sequence: CDR1 MNHEY, CDR2 SVGAGI.

The V gene is TRBV7-2, the J gene TRBJ1-4; 10 bases are shared with TRBD1. The CDR3 has 15 amino acids. With 5 bases clipped from V and 4 bases from J, the junction kept 4 bases outside the gene matches. The germline gives CDR1 SGHTA, CDR2 FQGNSA. CDR3 residues: CASSPRTGGNEKLFF. CDR3 nucleotide sequence: TGTGCCAGCAGCCCCCGGACAGGGGGTAATGAAAAACTGTTTTTT.

J is TRBJ1-2 and V is TRBV30; 9 bases fit TRBD1. This CDR3 has 16 amino acids. The V segment lost 3 bases and the J segment 8 bases; nucleotides outside the gene matches: 16. CDR1 and CDR2 (germline): GTSNPN, SVGIG (reference sequence). CDR3 DNA sequence: TGTGCCTGGAGCCTCAACCTCCAAACAGGGGGCGAAGGCTACACCTTC. This gives the protein CAWSLNLQTGGEGYTF. The whole variable domain, remainder taken from reference TRBV30 and TRBJ1-2, is SQTIHQWPATLVQPVGSPLSLECTVEGTSNPNLYWYRQAAGRGLQLLFYSVGIGQISSEVPQNLSASRPQDRQFILSSKKLLLSDSGFYLCAWSLNLQTGGEGYTFGSGTRLTVV.

The chain links TRBV7-2 to TRBJ2-7, with unresolved D. This CDR3 spans 13 amino acids. V was cut by 5 bases and J by 0 bases, with 8 bases left in between. The V gene's germline CDR1 is SGHTA and CDR2 FQGNSA. Written as DNA, the CDR3 is TGTGCCAGCAGCGCCGCTACCTCCTACGAGCAGTACTTC. Encoded protein: CASSAATSYEQYF.

The gene calls are TRBV9 and TRBJ2-7; 8 bases agree with TRBD1. Per germline, CDR1 SGDLS and CDR2 YYNGEE. V lost 4 bases, J lost 7 bases, and 13 bases stayed unmatched. This CDR3 spans 15 amino acids. CDR3: CASSRLSGGPGEQYF. CDR3 nucleotides: TGTGCCAGCAGCAGACTGTCAGGGGGCCCAGGGGAGCAGTACTTC.

V usage is TRBV2 and J usage is TRBJ2-5, with D uncertain. The germline V and J ends were trimmed by 2 bases and 1 base, with 5 bases remaining between them. CDR1 is SNHLY, CDR2 FYNNEI, per germline. This CDR3 contains 13 residues. The CDR3 sequence is CASSEQVQETQYF. The CDR3 DNA reads as TGTGCCAGCAGTGAACAGGTCCAAGAGACCCAGTACTTC.

The chain employs TRBV2 and TRBJ2-1; 7 bases map to TRBD2. The CDR3 is 15 amino acids. V shed 7 bases, J shed 4 bases, and the junction held 10 bases outside the gene matches. Germline V gene data show CDR1 as SNHLY and CDR2 as FYNNEI. The chain's CDR3 is CASTKREVEYNEQFF. The CDR3 DNA reads TGTGCCAGCACCAAGCGGGAAGTGGAATACAATGAGCAGTTCTTC.

This chain joins TRBV7-9 and TRBJ2-7; D might be TRBD1 (6 bases). Trimming removed 4 bases from V and 0 bases from J, with 10 bases in between. Germline V CDR1 and CDR2: SEHNR, FQNEAQ (reference sequence). This CDR3 spans 14 amino acids. The CDR3 loop reads CASSWGPSSYEQYF. The CDR3 DNA follows: TGTGCCAGCAGCTGGGGGCCGAGCTCCTACGAGCAGTACTTC.